The 25 T cell receptor beta chains below were found in one sample sequenced in a study of cytomegalovirus exposure and HLA in healthy donors. 13 Jbeta primers and 60 Vbeta primers were used for the PCR. Libraries were prepared by immunoSEQ multiplex PCR; TCRdb keeps only in-frame clonotypes and omits some of them. The sample shows over 150,000 clones, around three quarters of them seen only once. The source material was PBMCs. The receptors derive from a woman aged 18-29 years in good health and CMV-seronegative.

The chain combines TRBV6-5 with TRBJ2-3; weak D call: TRBD2 (6 bases). Deletions cut 6 bases from V and 3 bases from J, with 7 bases between. The CDR3 contains 12 residues. In germline, CDR1 is MNHEY, CDR2 SVGAGI. CDR3 in DNA: TGTGCCAGCAGGGAGGGAACAGATACGCAGTATTTT. Its translation is CASREGTDTQYF.

Turning to this clone: Other DNA sequences in this sample translate to the same CDR3. The chain links TRBV7-2 to TRBJ2-3, with 7 bases that match TRBD1. CDR1 and CDR2 from the germline V gene are SGHTA and FQGNSA. The CDR3 runs 14 residues. Unmatched junction bases numbered 2, after V lost 2 bases and J lost 3 bases. The CDR3 sequence: CASSLRQGTDTQYF. Here the CDR3 DNA reads TGTGCCAGCAGCTTAAGACAGGGAACAGATACGCAGTATTTT.

The chain employs TRBV5-1 and TRBJ2-7; 9 bases fit TRBD1. CDR3 size: 15 residues. Germline CDR1 SGHRS, CDR2 YFSETQ. The ends lost 1 base at V and 3 bases at J; junction bases unmatched: 5. The CDR3 sequence is CASSLTGQGGYEQYF. The CDR3 coding sequence is TGCGCCAGCAGCTTGACGGGACAGGGAGGCTACGAGCAGTACTTC.

V and J are TRBV7-2 and TRBJ2-3; perhaps TRBD1 as D (6 bases). The germline CDR1 and CDR2 sequences are SGHTA and FQGNSA. CDR3 size: 14 residues. Trimming took off 5 bases at V and 4 bases at J, with 13 bases between the two ends. This CDR3 reads CASSTGQLADTQYF. DNA of the CDR3: TGTGCCAGCAGCACGGGACAACTCGCAGATACGCAGTATTTT.

This clone has only one observation. This chain uses TRBV10-3 with TRBJ2-1; 9 bases agree with TRBD2. This CDR3 contains 16 residues. Germline CDR1 ENHRY, CDR2 SYGVKD. V trimming: 7 bases; J trimming: 3 bases; junction bases outside the gene matches: 10. CDR3 nucleotides: TGTGCCATCACCTACGATAGCGGGAGACTCTACAATGAGCAGTTCTTC. It specifies CAITYDSGRLYNEQFF.

The chain uses TRBV19 and TRBJ1-1; D is possibly TRBD1 (6 bases). The V and J ends lost 3 bases and 9 bases respectively, with 20 bases between them. Germline CDR1 is LNHDA and CDR2 is SQIVND (reference sequence). The CDR3 length is 15 residues. The CDR3 nucleotides are TGTGCCAGTAGTATTTTCGCAGGGGCCATAAGGAAAGCTTTCTTT. It codes for CASSIFAGAIRKAFF.

The chain employs TRBV18 and TRBJ1-3, with 8 bases matching TRBD1. CDR1 KGHSH and CDR2 LQKENI come from the germline V gene. With V trimmed by 4 bases and J by 7 bases, 9 bases remained unmatched. The CDR3 is made up of 15 amino acids. Here the CDR3 DNA reads TGTGCCAGCTCACAAGGACAGGGTGTTCTGAACACCATATATTTT. This codes for CASSQGQGVLNTIYF.

This chain joins TRBV4-3 and TRBJ2-5; D possibly corresponds to TRBD1 (6 bases). The end of the DNA fits TRBJ2-7 better, so the J call may be wrong. Germline assignment: CDR1 LGHNA and CDR2 YSLEER. The CDR3 has 16 amino acids. The CDR3 coding sequence is TGCGCCAGCAGCCAAGATCAGAACAGGGTTTTCTACGAGCAGTACTTC. Its protein product is CASSQDQNRVFYEQYF.

V and J are TRBV6-6 and TRBJ1-6; D is ambiguous. There are 14 residues in the CDR3. The V gene lost 7 bases and the J gene lost 4 bases, with 11 bases spanning the gap. CDR1 and CDR2 (germline): MNHNY, SVGAGI (reference sequence). CDR3 residues: CASTDTPYNSPLHF. Written as DNA, the CDR3 is TGTGCCAGCACCGACACCCCTTATAATTCACCCCTCCACTTT.

This rearrangement joins TRBV5-1 to TRBJ1-1; D remains unclear. The V end was cut by 0 bases, the J end by 0 bases, with 12 bases between. The CDR3 has 16 residues. CDR1 is SGHRS, CDR2 YFSETQ, per germline. The CDR3 DNA sequence: TGCGCCAGCAGCTTGGCCGAGGGAATGGTGAACACTGAAGCTTTCTTT. It yields the protein CASSLAEGMVNTEAFF. The whole variable domain, remainder taken from reference TRBV5-1 and TRBJ1-1, is KAGVTQTPRYLIKTRGQQVTLSCSPISGHRSVSWYQQTPGQGLQFLFEYFSETQRNKGNFPGRFSGRQFSNSRSEMNVSTLELGDSALYLCASSLAEGMVNTEAFFGQGTRLTVV.

This chain links TRBV2 with TRBJ2-1; TRBD1 matches 8 bases. After removal of 6 bases from V and 1 base from J, the junction contained 8 bases not matched to a gene. The CDR3 covers 16 residues. The germline CDR1 and CDR2 sequences are SNHLY and FYNNEI. This CDR3 reads CASRGSRGLSYNEQFF. CDR3 sequence (DNA): TGTGCCAGCAGGGGGAGCAGGGGGCTATCCTACAATGAGCAGTTCTTC. Based on the CDR3 plus reference TRBV2 and TRBJ2-1, the full variable domain is EPEVTQTPSHQVTQMGQEVILRCVPISNHLYFYWYRQILGQKVEFLVSFYNNEISEKSEIFDDQFSVERPDGSNFTLKIRSTKLEDSAMYFCASRGSRGLSYNEQFFGPGTRLTVL.

This rearrangement joins TRBV7-2 to TRBJ1-1; weak D call: TRBD1 (5 bases). V shed 3 bases and J shed 5 bases, with 10 bases lying between them. Germline V lookup: CDR1 SGHTA, CDR2 FQGNSA. The CDR3 runs to 13 residues. CDR3 sequence reads: CASSLAGWTEAFF. CDR3 coding DNA: TGTGCCAGCAGCTTGGCAGGGTGGACTGAAGCTTTCTTT.

This chain connects TRBV7-8 to TRBJ1-1, with a tentative D call TRBD1 (5 bases). The V end was cut by 5 bases, the J end by 0 bases, with 13 bases between. Germline values: CDR1 SGHVS, CDR2 FQNEAQ. The CDR3 covers 15 residues. The CDR3 protein is CASSGGDGLNTEAFF. The DNA of the CDR3 is TGTGCCAGCAGCGGGGGGGACGGATTGAACACTGAAGCTTTCTTT.

A few counts support this clone. The chain recombines TRBV14 with TRBJ1-1; TRBD1 matches at 8 bases. V shed 4 bases and J 5 bases; nucleotides not matched to a gene: 9. CDR1 and CDR2 from the germline V gene are SGHDN and FVKESK. This CDR3 region has 15 residues. CDR3 DNA: TGTGCCAGCAGCCTTCTCGACAGGGGTAAAACTGAAGCTTTCTTT. Its translation: CASSLLDRGKTEAFF.

The rearrangement uses TRBV5-1 and TRBJ1-1, with unresolved D. Germline assignment: CDR1 SGHRS and CDR2 YFSETQ. V was shortened by 5 bases and J by 4 bases, with 27 bases between the two germline ends. The CDR3 has 18 residues. This CDR3 is CASRKNPDSGGLGTEAFF. DNA of the CDR3: TGCGCCAGCAGGAAGAACCCGGACTCCGGAGGCCTGGGCACTGAAGCTTTCTTT.

CDR3 sequence: CASSMGLAGVETQYF. DNA of the CDR3: TGCGCCAGCAGCATGGGACTAGCGGGAGTAGAGACCCAGTACTTC. The V and J genes are TRBV5-1 and TRBJ2-5, with 14 bases lining up with TRBD2. The CDR3 consists of 15 residues. Germline-derived CDR1 and CDR2 are SGHRS and YFSETQ. Trimming took 4 bases from V and 4 from J; bases not matched to a gene: 3.

The chain has TRBV2 and TRBJ2-5, with TRBD1 matching over 9 bases. The tail of the sequence fits TRBJ2-7 better, so the J call may be wrong. Germline lookup yields CDR1 SNHLY and CDR2 FYNNEI. The CDR3 consists of 13 residues. The CDR3 DNA reads as TGTGCCAGCAGGGACAGGGGCTCCTACGAGCAGTACTTC. Residues: CASRDRGSYEQYF.

The chain joins TRBV5-6 to TRBJ2-1; D is ambiguous. V shed 7 bases and J shed 0 bases, with 14 bases lying between them. The germline V gene has CDR1 SGHDT and CDR2 YYEEEE. The CDR3 length is 15 residues. The CDR3 DNA is TGTGCCAGCTGGCCCACAGCCCGCTCCTACAATGAGCAGTTCTTC. This encodes CASWPTARSYNEQFF.

The chain carries TRBV6-5 and TRBJ1-5; no clear D. The CDR3 extends over 15 amino acids. V was cut by 0 bases and J by 5 bases, with 11 bases left in between. Germline V lookup: CDR1 MNHEY, CDR2 SVGAGI. The CDR3 coding sequence is TGTGCCAGCAGTTACTCGGGCCTCCCACATCAGCCCCAGCATTTT. Its protein product is CASSYSGLPHQPQHF.

The gene calls are TRBV28 and TRBJ1-2, with D possibly being TRBD1 (6 bases). The CDR3 runs 14 residues. V was cut by 4 bases and J by 4 bases, with 13 bases left in between. Germline V CDR1 and CDR2: MDHEN, SYDVKM. In DNA, the CDR3 is TGTGCCAGCAGTTCCCAAACAGGGCCCTATGGCTACACCTTC. Translating gives CASSSQTGPYGYTF.

V and J are TRBV20-1 and TRBJ2-7; D is undetermined. Germline V gene sequence: CDR1 DFQATT, CDR2 SNEGSKA (reference sequence). V was clipped by 3 bases and J by 6 bases, with 9 bases between them. There are 11 residues in the CDR3. Here the CDR3 reads CSARGYGEQYF. CDR3 nucleotide sequence: TGCAGTGCTAGGGGCTATGGCGAGCAGTACTTC.

J is TRBJ1-1 and V is TRBV2; D gene ambiguous. The CDR3 runs 13 residues. Germline values: CDR1 SNHLY, CDR2 FYNNEI. Trimming left V 5 bases short and J 5 bases short, with 12 bases between. The CDR3, as DNA: TGTGCCAGCAGTCTGAGAAGAAAGACTGAAGCTTTCTTT. Translating gives CASSLRRKTEAFF. The whole variable domain, filled in from reference TRBV2 and TRBJ1-1, reads EPEVTQTPSHQVTQMGQEVILRCVPISNHLYFYWYRQILGQKVEFLVSFYNNEISEKSEIFDDQFSVERPDGSNFTLKIRSTKLEDSAMYFCASSLRRKTEAFFGQGTRLTVV.

This sequence joins TRBV4-3 and TRBJ1-6; D is possibly TRBD1 (6 bases). The length of the CDR3 is 15 residues. Germline values: CDR1 LGHNA, CDR2 YSLEER. V shed 1 base and J shed 4 bases, with 8 bases lying between them. CDR3: CASSQAGQYNSPLHF. The CDR3 DNA follows: TGCGCCAGCAGCCAAGCAGGACAGTATAATTCACCCCTCCACTTT.

This sequence joins TRBV29-1 and TRBJ1-2; 7 bases agree with TRBD1. The CDR3 sequence is 13 residues long. Germline V gene sequence: CDR1 SQVTM, CDR2 ANQGSEA. V shed 3 bases, J shed 6 bases, and the junction held 7 bases outside the gene matches. CDR3: CSVEGRGKHGYTF. In nucleotides, the CDR3 is TGCAGCGTTGAGGGCAGGGGGAAACATGGCTACACCTTC.

V usage is TRBV28 and J usage is TRBJ1-2; 10 bases line up with TRBD1. The CDR3 contains 16 residues. Germline CDR1 MDHEN, CDR2 SYDVKM. J lost 1 base, V lost 6 bases, and 8 bases had no gene match. CDR3 sequence reads: CASSILGTGVNYGYTF. CDR3 sequence (DNA): TGTGCCAGCAGCATACTGGGGACAGGGGTTAACTATGGCTACACCTTC.